The next 32 T cell receptor beta chains were all read from a single sample in a study of blood T cell repertoires in COVID-19. Measured with immunoSEQ multiplex PCR; TCRdb has only the in-frame clones, and not every one. The data contain fewer than 350,000 clones, around nine tenths of them singletons. The specimen sequenced was peripheral blood. These receptors originate from a man aged 35-49 years with active or convalescent COVID-19.

The chain employs TRBV7-2 and TRBJ2-1, with D possibly TRBD2 on 6 matching bases. The length of the CDR3 is 17 residues. Trimming left V 2 bases short and J 6 bases short, with 20 bases between. From germline, CDR1 is SGHTA and CDR2 FQGNSA. In DNA, the CDR3 is TGTGCCAGCAGCTTAAATTTGTTGGTAGCGGTTGGCAATGAGCAGTTCTTC. Protein product: CASSLNLLVAVGNEQFF.

In this sample, this clone turned up once. The CDR3 protein is CASSLEVTATNEKLFF. The DNA of the CDR3 is TGTGCCAGCAGCTTAGAAGTGACAGCAACTAATGAAAAACTGTTTTTT. This rearrangement joins TRBV7-9 to TRBJ1-4; a possible D gene is TRBD1 (5 bases). The germline V gene encodes CDR1 SEHNR and CDR2 FQNEAQ (reference sequence). The CDR3 extends over 16 amino acids. The V end was cut by 1 base, the J end by 0 bases, with 9 bases between.

V usage is TRBV29-1 and J usage is TRBJ1-1; 12 bases fit TRBD1. CDR1 SQVTM and CDR2 ANQGSEA come from the germline V gene. This CDR3 spans 13 amino acids. Losses at the gene ends were 4 bases for V and 8 bases for J; bases not matched to a gene: 5. The CDR3 loop reads CSVGDRGQGEAFF. The DNA of the CDR3 is TGCAGCGTTGGGGACAGGGGGCAGGGGGAAGCTTTCTTT.

The V gene is TRBV19, the J gene TRBJ1-1; no reliable D call. Germline V gene lookup returns CDR1 LNHDA and CDR2 SQIVND (reference sequence). Trimming took off 9 bases at V and 0 bases at J, with 11 bases between the two ends. There are 13 residues in the CDR3. The CDR3 nucleotides are TGTGCCAGCAAAAAAGCCATGAACACTGAAGCTTTCTTT. This codes for CASKKAMNTEAFF.

The chain is built from TRBV21-1 and TRBJ2-2; the DNA was not compared with TRBD2, the D call given in the table. TRBV21-1 is shown as a pseudogene. This CDR3 has 16 residues. The CDR3 reads CASSKAETSNTGELFF. CDR3 nucleotide sequence: TGTGCCAGCAGCAAAGCCGAGACTTCGAACACCGGGGAGCTGTTTTTT.

The gene calls are TRBV11-2 and TRBJ2-1, with 7 bases fitting TRBD2. The V gene's germline CDR1 is SGHAT and CDR2 FQNNGV. V dropped 5 bases and J dropped 0; count of bases not matched to a gene: 4. The CDR3 runs 15 residues. The CDR3 protein is CASSRGDSSYNEQFF. CDR3 coding DNA: TGTGCCAGCAGCCGGGGGGATAGCTCCTACAATGAGCAGTTCTTC.

The chain links TRBV15 to TRBJ2-5, with 10 bases fitting TRBD2. There are 17 residues in the CDR3. The V gene's germline CDR1 is LNHNV and CDR2 YYDKDF (reference sequence). The V gene end was trimmed by 0 bases and the J gene end by 5 bases; junction bases not matched to a gene: 9. This CDR3 is CATSRDLALAGLETQYF. CDR3 nucleotide sequence: TGTGCCACCAGCAGAGATCTCGCACTAGCGGGACTGGAGACCCAGTACTTC.

Concerning this clone itself: This specimen includes other DNA sequences encoding the same CDR3. The chain employs TRBV30 and TRBJ1-5; tentative D call: TRBD1 (6 bases). Germline V gives CDR1 GTSNPN, CDR2 SVGIG (reference sequence). CDR3 length: 14 amino acids. V shed 3 bases and J shed 4 bases, with 13 bases lying between them. CDR3 in DNA: TGTGCCTGGAGCGCAGGACAGTTGAATCAGCCCCAGCATTTT. It translates to CAWSAGQLNQPQHF.

CDR3: CASSEFGEAYEQYF. CDR3 in DNA: TGTGCCAGCAGTGAATTTGGGGAGGCCTACGAGCAGTACTTC. The chain employs TRBV2 and TRBJ2-7; possible D gene TRBD2, 6 bases. V was cut by 2 bases and J by 2 bases, with 10 bases left in between. The CDR3 runs to 14 residues. CDR1 is SNHLY and CDR2 is FYNNEI in the germline V gene.

The sample holds one count of this clone. The rearrangement links TRBV24-1 to TRBJ2-3; maybe TRBD1 (6 bases). The CDR3 is made up of 17 amino acids. CDR1 is KGHDR, CDR2 SFDVKD, per germline. The germline V and J ends were trimmed by 1 base and 0 bases, with 13 bases remaining between them. This CDR3 reads CATSDFPDRSSTDTQYF. In nucleotides, the CDR3 is TGTGCCACCAGTGATTTCCCCGACAGGAGTAGCACAGATACGCAGTATTTT.

J is TRBJ1-5 and V is TRBV4-1; no firm D call. CDR1 and CDR2 (germline): MGHRA, YSYEKL. V dropped 0 bases and J dropped 3 bases, with 9 bases sitting between them. This CDR3 spans 15 amino acids. The CDR3 nucleotides are TGCGCCAGCAGCCAAGAAGCCTTCTACAATCAGCCCCAGCATTTT. This translates into CASSQEAFYNQPQHF.

CDR3 sequence reads: CASSAQGRGGETQYF. The CDR3 DNA reads as TGTGCCAGCAGCGCACAAGGAAGGGGGGGAGAGACCCAGTACTTC. This chain links TRBV9 with TRBJ2-5; D is possibly TRBD2 (7 bases). The length of the CDR3 is 15 residues. Germline-derived CDR1 and CDR2 are SGDLS and YYNGEE. V lost 3 bases to trimming and J lost 4 bases, with 16 bases between them.

This clone was seen just once. The rearrangement uses TRBV2 and TRBJ1-5; D is possibly TRBD1 (5 bases). Trimming shortened V by 3 bases and J by 0 bases, and 9 bases separated the two germline ends. The CDR3 has 15 amino acids. Germline lookup yields CDR1 SNHLY and CDR2 FYNNEI. CDR3: CASSDRQYSNQPQHF. The CDR3 DNA is TGTGCCAGCAGTGATAGACAGTATAGCAATCAGCCCCAGCATTTT.

J is TRBJ1-1 and V is TRBV3-1 (or the pseudogene TRBV3-2); 10 nucleotides agree with TRBD1. Germline values: CDR1 LGHDT, CDR2 YNNKEL (reference sequence). The CDR3 runs 12 residues. V lost 5 bases to trimming and J lost 12 bases; unmatched junction nucleotides: 6. Here the CDR3 reads CASSGRGQGPFF. The CDR3 region has the DNA TGTGCCAGCAGCGGAAGGGGACAGGGGCCTTTCTTT.

This sequence joins TRBV5-1 and TRBJ2-3; 8 nucleotides agree with TRBD2. The CDR3 consists of 15 residues. Per the germline V gene, CDR1 is SGHRS and CDR2 is YFSETQ. V shed 3 bases and J 1 base; nucleotides not matched to a gene: 4. In DNA, the CDR3 is TGCGCCAGCAGCTCTCCGCGGGGGGGCACAGATACGCAGTATTTT. This translates into CASSSPRGGTDTQYF.

The chain joins TRBV4-1 to TRBJ1-2; 8 bases align to TRBD1. The J segment lost 8 bases and the V segment lost 5 bases, leaving 10 bases of the junction unmatched. Germline CDR1 is MGHRA and CDR2 is YSYEKL. The CDR3 has 14 residues. Here the CDR3 DNA reads TGCGCCAGCAGCTCACCCGACAGGGGTCAGGGCTACACCTTC. It specifies CASSSPDRGQGYTF.

The chain is built from TRBV19 and TRBJ2-7; TRBD2 agrees at 13 bases. V dropped 3 bases and J dropped 8; count of bases not matched to a gene: 4. Germline V gene sequence: CDR1 LNHDA, CDR2 SQIVND (reference sequence). The CDR3 consists of 14 residues. This chain's CDR3 is CASSIGLAGEKQYF. CDR3 in DNA: TGTGCCAGTAGTATCGGACTAGCGGGGGAGAAGCAGTACTTC.

The chain has TRBV19 and TRBJ2-1; 9 bases align to TRBD2. CDR1 and CDR2 (germline): LNHDA, SQIVND (reference sequence). The CDR3 spans 17 residues. The J segment lost 6 bases and the V segment lost 3 bases, leaving 12 bases of the junction unmatched. The CDR3 sequence: CASSMSAVAGVTNEQFF. In nucleotides, the CDR3 is TGTGCCAGTAGTATGTCGGCAGTAGCGGGAGTCACCAATGAGCAGTTCTTC.

The V call is TRBV11-3, the J call TRBJ2-3, with D tentatively TRBD2 (6 bases). This CDR3 is 17 amino acids long. Per the germline V gene, CDR1 is SGHNT and CDR2 is YENEEA. V lost 5 bases, J lost 4 bases, and 22 bases lay in between. CDR3 sequence (DNA): TGTGCCAGCAGCCGGCGGGGTAAAGCAACCTTCGCAGATACGCAGTATTTT. Translation gives CASSRRGKATFADTQYF.

The CDR3 coding sequence is TGTGCCAGCAGTGAACGCATCACAGGGTCCGGCGGTGGCTACACCTTC. Its translation is CASSERITGSGGGYTF. The chain links TRBV25-1 to TRBJ1-2; possible D gene TRBD1, 6 bases. The CDR3 spans 16 residues. V lost 2 bases and J 7 bases, leaving 20 bases between the germline ends. The V gene's germline CDR1 is MGHDK and CDR2 SYGVNS.

The rearrangement joins TRBV4-2 to TRBJ1-1; 8 bases are a match to TRBD1. The ends lost 0 bases at V and 3 bases at J; junction bases unmatched: 12. This CDR3 region has 18 residues. In germline, CDR1 is LGHNA, CDR2 YNFKEQ. The CDR3 nucleotides are TGTGCCAGCAGCCAAGATAAGGGCCAGGGGGCGGGGTACACTGAAGCTTTCTTT. Amino acid sequence: CASSQDKGQGAGYTEAFF.

This clone showed up just once. The CDR3 DNA reads TGTGCCAGCAGCACCCGAGGGATTGGACAGTCCGTCCTAGCCAAAAACATTCAGTACTTC. Its translation: CASSTRGIGQSVLAKNIQYF. This sequence joins TRBV21-1 and TRBJ2-4; the table's D gene call, TRBD1, was not cross checked with the DNA. TRBV21-1 is labeled a pseudogene. The CDR3 spans 20 residues.

The chain couples TRBV21-1 to TRBJ2-7; the table's D call, TRBD1, has no DNA check behind it. TRBV21-1 is a listed pseudogene. The length of the CDR3 is 12 residues. The CDR3 spells CASSKVARGDNF. CDR3 nucleotides: TGTGCCAGCAGCAAAGTGGCCAGGGGGGATAACTTC.

This clone was seen only once. V usage is TRBV19 and J usage is TRBJ1-2; D perhaps matches TRBD1 (5 bases). The V and J ends lost 3 bases and 2 bases respectively, with 13 bases between them. The CDR3 totals 15 residues. In germline, CDR1 is LNHDA, CDR2 SQIVND (reference sequence). CDR3 sequence (DNA): TGTGCCAGTAGTATCTGGGGCCGACCCAACTATGGCTACACCTTC. Translation: CASSIWGRPNYGYTF.

This clone has a single count. The chain has TRBV7-9 and TRBJ1-4; 8 bases line up with TRBD1. CDR3 length: 16 amino acids. V gave up 1 base and J gave up 8 bases; unmatched junction bases: 9. CDR1 and CDR2 from the germline V gene are SEHNR and FQNEAQ (reference sequence). The CDR3 loop is CASSLVSGQGNEKLFF. In DNA, the CDR3 is TGTGCCAGCAGCTTAGTAAGCGGACAGGGAAACGAAAAACTGTTTTTT.

This CDR3 is CASSLDTRGAPLHF. CDR3 DNA: TGTGCCAGCAGCTTAGATACTCGCGGGGCACCCCTCCACTTT. The V gene is TRBV7-9, the J gene TRBJ1-6; D ambiguous. The germline V gene has CDR1 SEHNR and CDR2 FQNEAQ (reference sequence). Trimming left V 1 base short and J 11 bases short, with 12 bases between. The length of the CDR3 is 14 residues.

The rearrangement uses TRBV4-1 and TRBJ2-1; 10 bases are shared with TRBD1. The J segment lost 6 bases and the V segment lost 4 bases, leaving 9 bases of the junction unmatched. Germline loops: CDR1 MGHRA, CDR2 YSYEKL. The CDR3 is 16 residues long. The CDR3 loop is CASSRSGTGAANEQFF. The CDR3 nucleotides read TGCGCCAGCAGCCGTTCGGGGACAGGGGCGGCCAATGAGCAGTTCTTC.

The J gene is TRBJ2-7, the V gene TRBV6-1, with D tentatively TRBD2 (5 bases). Per germline, CDR1 MNHNS and CDR2 SASEGT. Trimming shortened V by 2 bases and J by 4 bases, and 15 bases separated the two germline ends. The CDR3 contains 15 residues. CDR3 protein: CASSETRAVLYEQYF. The CDR3 nucleotides read TGTGCCAGCAGTGAAACGCGGGCGGTACTTTACGAGCAGTACTTC.

The gene calls are TRBV28 and TRBJ2-3; the match to TRBD2 covers 13 bases. The CDR3 is 19 amino acids. After removal of 3 bases from V and 0 bases from J, the junction contained 9 bases not matched to a gene. Germline V gene data show CDR1 as MDHEN and CDR2 as SYDVKM. The CDR3 nucleotides are TGTGCCAGCAGTTTCCCGGGGACTAGCGGGGCCTTTAGCACAGATACGCAGTATTTT. The encoded protein is CASSFPGTSGAFSTDTQYF.

The rearrangement joins TRBV5-1 to TRBJ2-2; 9 nucleotides match TRBD1. CDR1 is SGHRS, CDR2 YFSETQ, per germline. CDR3 length: 17 residues. V was pared by 2 bases and J by 1 base, with 6 bases of the junction left unmatched. CDR3 residues: CASSLADRGRNTGELFF. CDR3 bases: TGCGCCAGCAGCTTAGCAGACAGGGGGAGGAACACCGGGGAGCTGTTTTTT.

The rearrangement uses TRBV10-1 and TRBJ2-2, with 9 bases that match TRBD1. Germline V gene data show CDR1 as WNHNN and CDR2 as SYGVQD (reference sequence). Trimming at V came to 8 bases and at J to 3 bases, leaving 1 base not matched to a gene. CDR3 size: 13 residues. The CDR3 bases are TGCGCCAGCCGGGACAGGGACACCGGGGAGCTGTTTTTT. Translated: CASRDRDTGELFF.

The chain uses TRBV19 and TRBJ2-3, with 11 nucleotides matching TRBD2. V was clipped by 5 bases and J by 0 bases; unmatched bases: 7. The CDR3 contains 17 residues. Germline CDR1 reads LNHDA; CDR2 reads SQIVND (reference sequence). The CDR3 protein is CASSPQGTSGSTDTQYF. In nucleotides, the CDR3 is TGTGCCAGTAGTCCCCAAGGGACTAGCGGTAGCACAGATACGCAGTATTTT.